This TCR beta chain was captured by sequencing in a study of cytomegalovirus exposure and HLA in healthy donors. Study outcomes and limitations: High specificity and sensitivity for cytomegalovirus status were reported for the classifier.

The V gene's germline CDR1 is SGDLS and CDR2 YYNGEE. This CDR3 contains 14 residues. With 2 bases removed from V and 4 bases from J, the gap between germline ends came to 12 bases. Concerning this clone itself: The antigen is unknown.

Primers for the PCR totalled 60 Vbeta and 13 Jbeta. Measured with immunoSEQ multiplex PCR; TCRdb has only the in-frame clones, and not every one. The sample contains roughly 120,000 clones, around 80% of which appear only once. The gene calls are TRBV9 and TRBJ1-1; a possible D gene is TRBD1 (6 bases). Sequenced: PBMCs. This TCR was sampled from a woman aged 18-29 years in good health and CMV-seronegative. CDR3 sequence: CASSVSGAVTEAFF. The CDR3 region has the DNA TGTGCCAGCAGCGTGTCAGGGGCTGTCACTGAAGCTTTCTTT. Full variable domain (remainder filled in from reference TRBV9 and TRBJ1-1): DSGVTQTPKHLITATGQRVTLRCSPRSGDLSVYWYQQSLDQGLQFLIQYYNGEERAKGNILERFSAQQFPDLHSELNLSSLELGDSALYFCASSVSGAVTEAFFGQGTRLTVV.